This TCR beta chain is from a study of T-cell reconstitution after alpha-beta-depleted transplantation in children. With 0 bases removed from V and 11 bases from J, the gap between germline ends came to 11 bases. The germline CDR1 and CDR2 sequences are KGHSH and LQKENI. CDR3 length: 13 residues. A library of TCRbeta sequences, prepared with unique molecular identifiers, was generated. MiXCR, applied by TCRdb to the PCR reads, yields one record per CDR3 protein. The sample contains around 960,000 distinct CDR3 sequences, about 30% of which appear only once. V and J are TRBV18 and TRBJ2-1, with D perhaps assigned TRBD1 or TRBD2 (5 bases each). The source material was PBMCs, mostly from graft donor cells, sampled 360 days after TCRalphabeta/CD19-depleted stem cell transplant. The receptor was isolated from a boy less than two years old who had a stem cell transplant for SCID, so the T cells may come from the graft donor. CDR3 nucleotides: TGTGCCAGCTCACCACCAAGTCAGGGACAGCAGTTCTTC. This codes for CASSPPSQGQQFF.